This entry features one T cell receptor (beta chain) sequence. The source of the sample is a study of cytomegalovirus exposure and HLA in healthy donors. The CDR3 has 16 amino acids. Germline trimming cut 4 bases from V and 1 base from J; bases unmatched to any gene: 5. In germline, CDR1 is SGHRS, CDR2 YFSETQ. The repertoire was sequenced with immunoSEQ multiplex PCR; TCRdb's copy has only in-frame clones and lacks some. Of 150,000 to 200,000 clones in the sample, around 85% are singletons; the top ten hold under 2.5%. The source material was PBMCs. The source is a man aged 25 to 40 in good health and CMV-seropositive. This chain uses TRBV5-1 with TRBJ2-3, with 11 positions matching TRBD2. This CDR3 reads CASSTPGLAGTDTQYF. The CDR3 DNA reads TGCGCCAGCAGCACGCCGGGACTAGCGGGCACAGATACGCAGTATTTT.